Below are 13 T cell receptor beta chains sequenced from a single sample in a study of cytomegalovirus exposure and HLA in healthy donors. With 60 Vbeta and 13 Jbeta primers, the PCR was carried out. Some clones are missing from TCRdb's copy, which holds only in-frame ones; the method was immunoSEQ multiplex PCR. In the table there are some 140,000 clones, roughly 80% of which are singletons. Sequencing was done on a sample of PBMCs. Receptor source: a man aged 18 to 29 in good health and CMV-seronegative.

The V gene is TRBV19, the J gene TRBJ1-5; TRBD1 might be the D (6 bases). Trimming left V 7 bases short and J 3 bases short, with 13 bases between. Germline CDR1 is LNHDA and CDR2 is SQIVND (reference sequence). The length of the CDR3 is 14 residues. CDR3 sequence: CASMETGNNQPQHF. DNA of the CDR3: TGTGCCAGTATGGAGACAGGAAACAATCAGCCCCAGCATTTT.

This clone turned up a few times. This chain links TRBV2 with TRBJ1-4; tentative D call: TRBD1 (6 bases). In germline, CDR1 is SNHLY, CDR2 FYNNEI. V lost 6 bases and J lost 0, with 11 bases in between. There are 15 residues in the CDR3. CDR3 sequence reads: CASRARGATNEKLFF. In DNA, the CDR3 is TGTGCCAGCAGAGCCAGGGGAGCAACTAATGAAAAACTGTTTTTT.

This clone came up a few times. This sequence joins TRBV5-5 and TRBJ2-7; tentative D call: TRBD2 (6 bases). There are 15 residues in the CDR3. Trimming stripped 1 base from V and 6 bases from J, with 17 bases between. Per the germline V gene, CDR1 is SGHKS and CDR2 is YYEKEE (reference sequence). Here the CDR3 DNA reads TGTGCCAGCAGCTTGTTAGGGACGGAGGAGGGCGAGCAGTACTTC. It yields the protein CASSLLGTEEGEQYF.

This clone showed up just a few times. The chain uses TRBV7-2 and TRBJ1-2; possible D gene TRBD1, 5 bases. The length of the CDR3 is 16 residues. Between the trimmed V and J ends, which lost 3 bases and 4 bases, there was a span of 18 bases. Germline CDR1 and CDR2: SGHTA and FQGNSA. The DNA of the CDR3 is TGTGCCAGCAGCTTGGGCAGGGTGTCTTCGGGCTATGGCTACACCTTC. The encoded protein is CASSLGRVSSGYGYTF.

V is TRBV27 and J is TRBJ2-1; 8 nucleotides align to TRBD1. Germline assignment: CDR1 MNHEY and CDR2 SMNVEV (reference sequence). V shed 5 bases and J 6 bases; nucleotides not matched to a gene: 6. The CDR3 runs to 14 residues. CDR3 DNA: TGTGCCAGCAGTATTTTCAGGGGGCCCAATGAGCAGTTCTTC. Amino acid sequence: CASSIFRGPNEQFF.

The V gene is TRBV2, the J gene TRBJ2-7, with D possibly being TRBD1 (5 bases). The CDR3 spans 14 residues. Trimming removed 6 bases from V and 4 bases from J, with 16 bases in between. Germline V lookup: CDR1 SNHLY, CDR2 FYNNEI. CDR3 sequence reads: CASRDVQRGYEQYF. DNA for the CDR3: TGTGCCAGCAGGGACGTTCAAAGGGGTTACGAGCAGTACTTC.

The rearrangement links TRBV2 to TRBJ2-2, with 8 bases fitting TRBD1. CDR3 length equals 15 residues. CDR1 is SNHLY and CDR2 is FYNNEI in the germline V gene. The V and J ends lost 4 bases and 4 bases, in that order; junction bases with no gene match: 5. The CDR3 sequence: CASSVVRGPTGELFF. In DNA, the CDR3 is TGTGCCAGCAGTGTGGTCAGGGGGCCCACCGGGGAGCTGTTTTTT.

This clone was counted a single time. The gene calls are TRBV15 and TRBJ2-2; D perhaps matches TRBD2 (5 bases). This CDR3 has 14 residues. CDR1 is LNHNV and CDR2 is YYDKDF in the germline V gene (reference sequence). Trimming removed 0 bases from V and 8 bases from J, with 10 bases in between. CDR3 protein: CATSRDRGGGELFF. The CDR3 bases are TGTGCCACCAGCAGAGATCGGGGTGGGGGGGAGCTGTTTTTT. Full variable domain (missing parts from reference TRBV15 and TRBJ2-2): DAMVIQNPRYQVTQFGKPVTLSCSQTLNHNVMYWYQQKSSQAPKLLFHYYDKDFNNEADTPDNFQSRRPNTSFCFLDIRSPGLGDTAMYLCATSRDRGGGELFFGEGSRLTVL.

The chain has TRBV2 and TRBJ2-7; D may be TRBD1 (5 bases). Germline CDR1 is SNHLY and CDR2 is FYNNEI. The length of the CDR3 is 13 residues. Trimming pared 8 bases from V and 5 bases from J, leaving 16 bases between. The CDR3: CASAPDGAHEQYF. In DNA form, the CDR3 reads TGTGCCAGCGCCCCCGATGGGGCCCACGAGCAGTACTTC.

The chain is built from TRBV19 and TRBJ2-1; unclear D gene. CDR1 is LNHDA, CDR2 SQIVND, per germline (reference sequence). This CDR3 has 13 amino acids. The V end was cut by 2 bases, the J end by 4 bases, with 6 bases between. The CDR3 protein is CASSITVYNEQFF. The CDR3 DNA sequence: TGTGCCAGTAGTATAACAGTTTACAATGAGCAGTTCTTC. The whole variable domain, remainder taken from reference TRBV19 and TRBJ2-1, is DGGITQSPKYLFRKEGQNVTLSCEQNLNHDAMYWYRQDPGQGLRLIYYSQIVNDFQKGDIAEGYSVSREKKESFPLTVTSAQKNPTAFYLCASSITVYNEQFFGPGTRLTVL.

The V call is TRBV18, the J call TRBJ2-6; no clear D. V was cut by 2 bases and J by 0 bases, with 14 bases left in between. This CDR3 is built from 18 residues. CDR1 is KGHSH, CDR2 LQKENI, per germline. CDR3 protein: CASSPITGSDSGANVLTF. CDR3 coding DNA: TGTGCCAGCTCACCAATCACCGGGTCTGACTCTGGGGCCAACGTCCTGACTTTC.

V usage is TRBV6-5 and J usage is TRBJ1-5; D perhaps matches TRBD1 (6 bases). Trimming took 8 bases from V and 2 from J, leaving 13 bases between them. This CDR3 contains 14 residues. CDR1 and CDR2 from the germline V gene are MNHEY and SVGAGI. In DNA form, the CDR3 reads TGTGCCAGCGTGGACAGACAAGGCAATCAGCCCCAGCATTTT. Translation: CASVDRQGNQPQHF.

This clone was observed a few times. J is TRBJ1-2 and V is TRBV6-6; D ambiguous. Trimming took 0 bases from V and 0 from J, leaving 8 bases between them. Germline V gene data show CDR1 as MNHNY and CDR2 as SVGAGI (reference sequence). The CDR3 sequence is 15 residues long. The CDR3 region is CASSYSDSANYGYTF. DNA for the CDR3: TGTGCCAGCAGTTACTCTGACTCAGCTAACTATGGCTACACCTTC.